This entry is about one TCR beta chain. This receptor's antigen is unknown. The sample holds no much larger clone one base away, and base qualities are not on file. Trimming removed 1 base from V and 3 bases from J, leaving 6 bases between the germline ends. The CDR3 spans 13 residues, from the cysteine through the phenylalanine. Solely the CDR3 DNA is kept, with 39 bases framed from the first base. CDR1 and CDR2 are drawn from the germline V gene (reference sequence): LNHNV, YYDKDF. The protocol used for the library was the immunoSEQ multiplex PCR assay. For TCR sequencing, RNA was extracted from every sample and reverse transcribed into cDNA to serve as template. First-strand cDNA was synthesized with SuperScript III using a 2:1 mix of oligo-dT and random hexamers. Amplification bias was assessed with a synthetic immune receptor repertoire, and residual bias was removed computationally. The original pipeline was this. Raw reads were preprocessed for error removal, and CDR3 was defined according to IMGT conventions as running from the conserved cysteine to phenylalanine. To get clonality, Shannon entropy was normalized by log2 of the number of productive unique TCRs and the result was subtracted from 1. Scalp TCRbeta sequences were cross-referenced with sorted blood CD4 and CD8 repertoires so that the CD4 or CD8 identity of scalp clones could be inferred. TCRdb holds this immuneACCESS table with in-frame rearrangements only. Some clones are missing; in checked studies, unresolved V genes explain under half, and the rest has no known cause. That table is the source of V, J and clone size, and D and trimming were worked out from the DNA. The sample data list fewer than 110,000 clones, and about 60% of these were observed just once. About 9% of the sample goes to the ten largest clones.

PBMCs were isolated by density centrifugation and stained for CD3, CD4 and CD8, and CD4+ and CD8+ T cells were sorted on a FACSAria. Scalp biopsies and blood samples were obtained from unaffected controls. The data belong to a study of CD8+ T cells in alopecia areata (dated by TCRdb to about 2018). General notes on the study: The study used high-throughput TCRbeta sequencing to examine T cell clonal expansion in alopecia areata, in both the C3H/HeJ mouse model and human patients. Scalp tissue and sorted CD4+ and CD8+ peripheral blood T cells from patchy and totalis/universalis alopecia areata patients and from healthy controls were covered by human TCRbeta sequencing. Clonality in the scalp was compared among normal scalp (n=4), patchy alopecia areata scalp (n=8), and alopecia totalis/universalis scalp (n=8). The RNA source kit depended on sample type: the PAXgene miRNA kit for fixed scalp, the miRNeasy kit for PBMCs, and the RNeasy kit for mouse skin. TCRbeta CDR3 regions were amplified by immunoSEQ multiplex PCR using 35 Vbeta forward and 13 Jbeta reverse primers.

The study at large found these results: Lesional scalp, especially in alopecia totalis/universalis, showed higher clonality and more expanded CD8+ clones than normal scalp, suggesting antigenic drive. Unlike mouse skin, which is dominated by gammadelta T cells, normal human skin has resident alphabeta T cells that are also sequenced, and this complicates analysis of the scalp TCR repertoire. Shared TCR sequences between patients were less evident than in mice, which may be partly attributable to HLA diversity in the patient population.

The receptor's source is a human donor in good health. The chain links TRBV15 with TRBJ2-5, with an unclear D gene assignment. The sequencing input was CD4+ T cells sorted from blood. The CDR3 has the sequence CATSRGYEETQYF. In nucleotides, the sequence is TGTGCCACCAGCAGAGGGTACGAAGAGACCCAGTACTTC.